This TCR beta chain was observed in a study of T cell responses to AZD1222 COVID-19 vaccine. Study outcomes and limitations: Spike-wide vaccine-associated CD4 TCRs dominated at 160-218 and 743-854.

Measured with immunoSEQ multiplex PCR; TCRdb has only the in-frame clones, and not every one. The table includes around 160,000 clones, 90% to 95% detected once. On this clone itself: Its antigen is not identified.

Deletions cut 0 bases from V and 5 bases from J, with 9 bases between. Germline V gives CDR1 LGHDT, CDR2 YNNKEL (reference sequence). The CDR3 has 14 amino acids. The specimen comprised peripheral blood, sampled on day 0 of MenACWY control vaccination. V is TRBV3-1 (or the pseudogene TRBV3-2) and J is TRBJ2-3; no firm D call. The sequence was obtained from an adult in good health. CDR3 in amino acids: CASSQELSQDTQYF. CDR3 in DNA: TGTGCCAGCAGCCAAGAACTCAGCCAAGATACGCAGTATTTT.